The rows below give T cell receptor beta chains drawn from one sample of a study of Graves' ophthalmopathy and Graves' hyperthyroidism. TCRdb called the multiplex PCR reads again in MiXCR, with one record for every CDR3 protein. The table has 580,000 or so distinct CDR3 sequences, approximately 35% seen once. The specimen sequenced was peripheral blood or thyroid tissue (not recorded which). The receptors derive from an adult man with Graves' hyperthyroidism. The CDR3 runs from the conserved cysteine through the conserved F or W. Each record gives: V gene, J gene, CDR3 length, D gene, clone size, CDR3 DNA, CDR3 protein. D genes are given only for firm matches. Where a row states a size, it is once, few, many or the class of an expanded clone; other rows omit it.

V gene: TRBV19; J gene: TRBJ2-2; CDR3 length: 19; D gene: NA; clone size: once; CDR3 DNA: NA; CDR3 protein: CASSTGQGRYEQYFGELFF
V gene: TRBV24-1; J gene: TRBJ1-5; CDR3 length: 15; D gene: TRBD1; clone size: NA; CDR3 DNA: TGTGCCACCAGTGACTCCCGACAGGGCTTGGAGCCCCAGCATTTT; CDR3 protein: CATSDSRQGLEPQHF
V gene: TRBV7-2; J gene: TRBJ2-7; CDR3 length: 14; D gene: NA; clone size: NA; CDR3 DNA: TGTGCCAGCAGCGTTGAAGCAGGCCTCTACGAGCAGTACTTC; CDR3 protein: CASSVEAGLYEQYF
V gene: TRBV25-1; J gene: TRBJ2-1; CDR3 length: 16; D gene: NA; clone size: NA; CDR3 DNA: TGTGCCAGCAGTGATCTAGAGCGGAACCCCTACAATGAGCAGTTCTTC; CDR3 protein: CASSDLERNPYNEQFF
V gene: TRBV15; J gene: TRBJ2-5; CDR3 length: 16; D gene: TRBD1; clone size: NA; CDR3 DNA: TGTGCCACCAGCAGCTCGGGGCAGGGGGCGAGAGAGACCCAGTACTTC; CDR3 protein: CATSSSGQGARETQYF
V gene: TRBV6-6; J gene: TRBJ2-7; CDR3 length: 15; D gene: TRBD2; clone size: NA; CDR3 DNA: TGTGCCAGCAGTTGGACTAGCGGTTTAAGCTACGAGCAGTACTTC; CDR3 protein: CASSWTSGLSYEQYF
V gene: TRBV10-3; J gene: TRBJ1-2; CDR3 length: 15; D gene: NA; clone size: NA; CDR3 DNA: TGTGCCATCAGGGCCGAGGGGGGTACACTCTATGGCTACACCTTC; CDR3 protein: CAIRAEGGTLYGYTF
V gene: TRBV2; J gene: TRBJ1-6; CDR3 length: 12; D gene: NA; clone size: NA; CDR3 DNA: TGTGCCAGCACCTGGAATAATTCACCCCTCCACTTT; CDR3 protein: CASTWNNSPLHF
V gene: TRBV6-5; J gene: TRBJ1-6; CDR3 length: 14; D gene: TRBD1; clone size: many; CDR3 DNA: TGTGCCAGCCACAGGGGAACGGGTAATTCACCCCTCCACTTT; CDR3 protein: CASHRGTGNSPLHF
V gene: TRBV4-1; J gene: TRBJ1-2; CDR3 length: 15; D gene: NA; clone size: many; CDR3 DNA: TGCGCCAGCAGCCAAGATGGAGGATTTCACTATGGCTACACCTTC; CDR3 protein: CASSQDGGFHYGYTF
V gene: TRBV27; J gene: TRBJ1-2; CDR3 length: 14; D gene: NA; clone size: NA; CDR3 DNA: TGTGCCAGCAGTTTTACAGCTAACCCAGGTGGCTACACCTTC; CDR3 protein: CASSFTANPGGYTF
V gene: TRBV29-1; J gene: TRBJ1-5; CDR3 length: 14; D gene: TRBD1; clone size: NA; CDR3 DNA: TGCAGCGTCCTCGGGACAGAGGACCTCCAGCCCCAGCATTTT; CDR3 protein: CSVLGTEDLQPQHF
V gene: TRBV7-9; J gene: TRBJ1-5; CDR3 length: 18; D gene: NA; clone size: NA; CDR3 DNA: TGTGCCAGCAGCTTACGACGACTAGCGGGAGGGTGGAATCAGCCCCAGCATTTT; CDR3 protein: CASSLRRLAGGWNQPQHF
V gene: TRBV29-1; J gene: TRBJ1-2; CDR3 length: 13; D gene: NA; clone size: many; CDR3 DNA: TGCAGCGTTGTGACAGGTTTCGACTATGGCTACACCTTC; CDR3 protein: CSVVTGFDYGYTF
V gene: TRBV9; J gene: TRBJ2-7; CDR3 length: 15; D gene: TRBD1; clone size: NA; CDR3 DNA: TGCGCCAGCACCGATCGGGACAGGAGCTCCTACGAGCAGTACTTC; CDR3 protein: CASTDRDRSSYEQYF
V gene: TRBV9; J gene: TRBJ1-6; CDR3 length: 16; D gene: NA; clone size: NA; CDR3 DNA: TGTGCCAGCAGCGTAGGGTCAGGGGCTAGCAATCAGCCCCTCCACTTT; CDR3 protein: CASSVGSGASNQPLHF